This TCR beta chain was identified during a study of OX40 agonist ivuxolimab in advanced cancers. Background on the study: Patients enrolled in dose escalation were diagnosed with hepatocellular carcinoma, melanoma, renal cell or head and neck cancer.

Only one count was recorded for this clone. Its specificity is not known. Study observations and caveats: Nonresponders included some who also had low normalized T-cell clonal expansion.

Per the germline V gene, CDR1 is SGHRS and CDR2 is YFSETQ. The CDR3 sequence is 15 residues long. The ends lost 4 bases at V and 5 bases at J; junction bases unmatched: 9. With autoimmune disease history or systemic immunosuppression, patients were excluded. Generated by immunoSEQ multiplex PCR, the TCRdb table keeps only in-frame clones and is missing some. The sample lists 53,000 or so clones; about 83% were seen once. This TCR came from an adult with an advanced solid tumor such as melanoma, head and neck, liver or kidney cancer. Sequencing used CD4+ or CD8+ T cells sorted from blood, obtained in a trial of the OX40 agonist ivuxolimab. The gene calls are TRBV5-1 and TRBJ2-1; 7 bases are a match to TRBD2. The CDR3 loop is CASSRFQAGNNEQFF. The CDR3, as DNA: TGCGCCAGCAGCCGGTTCCAAGCGGGGAACAATGAGCAGTTCTTC. Combining the CDR3 with reference TRBV5-1 and TRBJ2-1 gives the whole variable domain KAGVTQTPRYLIKTRGQQVTLSCSPISGHRSVSWYQQTPGQGLQFLFEYFSETQRNKGNFPGRFSGRQFSNSRSEMNVSTLELGDSALYLCASSRFQAGNNEQFFGPGTRLTVL.